This TCR beta chain was sequenced during a study of response to subunit inactivated influenza vaccine. Study observations and caveats: That few new T cells are recruited by each seasonal influenza vaccination was the authors' suggestion.

This CDR3 contains 15 residues. Germline V gene lookup returns CDR1 ENHRY and CDR2 SYGVKD. The V and J ends lost 0 bases and 0 bases respectively, with 9 bases between them. Remarks on this clonotype: What it binds is not known.

TCRdb reanalysed the RT-PCR reads using MiXCR and keeps one entry per CDR3 protein. This sample yields approximately 700,000 distinct CDR3 sequences, of which approximately 14% are seen a single time; roughly 11% belongs to the top ten. The clonotype comes from a man aged 45-65 years who received an inactivated influenza vaccine. The sequencing here drew on PBMCs from blood, taken 11 to 12 days after vaccination. This sequence joins TRBV10-3 and TRBJ2-7; D is unresolved. Written as DNA, the CDR3 is TGTGCCATCAGTGAGTCGTTTCAGCGCTCCTACGAGCAGTACTTC. Amino acids: CAISESFQRSYEQYF.